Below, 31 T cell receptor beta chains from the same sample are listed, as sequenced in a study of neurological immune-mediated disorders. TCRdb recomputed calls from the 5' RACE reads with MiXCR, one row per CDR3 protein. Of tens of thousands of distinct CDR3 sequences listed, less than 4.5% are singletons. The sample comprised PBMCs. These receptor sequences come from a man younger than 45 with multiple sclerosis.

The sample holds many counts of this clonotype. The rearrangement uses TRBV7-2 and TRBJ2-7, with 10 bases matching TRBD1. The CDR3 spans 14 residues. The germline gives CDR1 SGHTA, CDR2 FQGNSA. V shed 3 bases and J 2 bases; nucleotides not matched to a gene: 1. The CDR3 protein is CASSFGTGAYEQYF. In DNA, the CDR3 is TGTGCCAGCAGCTTCGGGACAGGGGCCTACGAGCAGTACTTC.

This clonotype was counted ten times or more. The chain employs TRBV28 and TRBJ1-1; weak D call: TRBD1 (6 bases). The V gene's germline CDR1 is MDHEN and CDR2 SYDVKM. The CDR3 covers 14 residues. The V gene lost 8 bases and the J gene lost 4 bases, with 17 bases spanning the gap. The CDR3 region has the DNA TGTGCCAGCTACCCCGGGGGCGGGATCACTGAAGCTTTCTTT. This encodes CASYPGGGITEAFF.

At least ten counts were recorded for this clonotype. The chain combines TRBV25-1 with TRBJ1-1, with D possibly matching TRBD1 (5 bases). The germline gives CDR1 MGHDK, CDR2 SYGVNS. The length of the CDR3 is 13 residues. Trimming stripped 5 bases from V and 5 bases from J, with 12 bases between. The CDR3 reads CASSHPGETEAFF. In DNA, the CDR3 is TGTGCCAGCAGTCATCCGGGGGAGACTGAAGCTTTCTTT.

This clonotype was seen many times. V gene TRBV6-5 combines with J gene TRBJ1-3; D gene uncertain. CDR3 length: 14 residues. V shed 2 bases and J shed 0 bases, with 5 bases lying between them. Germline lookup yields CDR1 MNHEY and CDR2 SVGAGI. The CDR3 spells CASSYGPSGNTIYF. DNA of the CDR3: TGTGCCAGCAGTTACGGGCCCTCTGGAAACACCATATATTTT.

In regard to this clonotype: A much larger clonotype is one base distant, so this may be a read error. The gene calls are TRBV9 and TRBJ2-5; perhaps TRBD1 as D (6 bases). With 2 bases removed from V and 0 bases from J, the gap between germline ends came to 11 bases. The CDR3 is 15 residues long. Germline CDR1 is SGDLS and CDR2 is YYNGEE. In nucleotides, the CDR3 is TGTGCCAGCAGCGTCCAGGGGAAGTACCAAGAGACCCAGTACTTC. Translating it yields CASSVQGKYQETQYF.

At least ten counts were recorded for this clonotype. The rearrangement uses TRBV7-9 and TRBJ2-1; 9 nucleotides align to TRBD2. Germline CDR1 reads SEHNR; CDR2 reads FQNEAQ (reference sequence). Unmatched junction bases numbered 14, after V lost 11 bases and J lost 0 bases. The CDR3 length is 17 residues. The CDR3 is CAATTASGVSSYNEQFF. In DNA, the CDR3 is TGTGCCGCTACGACGGCTAGCGGGGTTAGCTCCTACAATGAGCAGTTCTTC.

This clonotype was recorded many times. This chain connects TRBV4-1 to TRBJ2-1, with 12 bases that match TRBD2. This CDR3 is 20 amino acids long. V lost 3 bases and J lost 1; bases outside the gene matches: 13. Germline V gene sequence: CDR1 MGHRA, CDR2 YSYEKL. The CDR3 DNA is TGCGCCAGCAGCCAGCGGTTACTAGCGGGGGGACAGAGATCCTACAATGAGCAGTTCTTC. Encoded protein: CASSQRLLAGGQRSYNEQFF.

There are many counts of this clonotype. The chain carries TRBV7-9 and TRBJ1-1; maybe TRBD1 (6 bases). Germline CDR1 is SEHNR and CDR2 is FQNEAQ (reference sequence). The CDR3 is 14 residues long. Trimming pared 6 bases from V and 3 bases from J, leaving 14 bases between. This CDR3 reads CASSNTNRDTEAFF. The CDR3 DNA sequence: TGTGCCAGCAGTAACACAAACAGGGACACTGAAGCTTTCTTT.

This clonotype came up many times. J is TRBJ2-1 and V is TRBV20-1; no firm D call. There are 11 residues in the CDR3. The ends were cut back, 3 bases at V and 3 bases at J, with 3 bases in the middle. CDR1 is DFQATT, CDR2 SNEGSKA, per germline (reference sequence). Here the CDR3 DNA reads TGCAGTGCTAGCTTCTACAATGAGCAGTTCTTC. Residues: CSASFYNEQFF.

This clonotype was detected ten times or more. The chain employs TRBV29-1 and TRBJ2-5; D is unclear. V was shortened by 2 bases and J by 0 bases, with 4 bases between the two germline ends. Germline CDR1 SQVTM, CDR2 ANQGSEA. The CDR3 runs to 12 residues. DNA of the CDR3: TGCAGCGTTGAACGGAACCAAGAGACCCAGTACTTC. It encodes CSVERNQETQYF.

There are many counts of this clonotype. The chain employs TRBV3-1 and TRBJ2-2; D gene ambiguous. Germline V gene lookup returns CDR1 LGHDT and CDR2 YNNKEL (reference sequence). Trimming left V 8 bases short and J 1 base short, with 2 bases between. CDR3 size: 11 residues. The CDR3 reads CASRNTGELFF. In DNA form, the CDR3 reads TGTGCCAGCCGGAACACCGGGGAGCTGTTTTTT.

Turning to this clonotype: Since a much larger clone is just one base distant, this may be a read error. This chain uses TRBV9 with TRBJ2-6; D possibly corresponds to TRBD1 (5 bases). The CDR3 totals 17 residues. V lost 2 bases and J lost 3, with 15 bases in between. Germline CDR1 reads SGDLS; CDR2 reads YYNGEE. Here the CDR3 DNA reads TGTGCCAGCAGCGTCCGCCTAGGCAGGGTTGGGGCCAACGTCCTGACTTTC. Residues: CASSVRLGRVGANVLTF.

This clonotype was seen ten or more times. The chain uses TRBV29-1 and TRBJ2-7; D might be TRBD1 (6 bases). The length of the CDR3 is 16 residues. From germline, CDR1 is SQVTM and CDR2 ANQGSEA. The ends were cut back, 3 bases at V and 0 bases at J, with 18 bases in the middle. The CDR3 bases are TGCAGCGTTGAGGGGGACGACAGGAGGAGCTCCTACGAGCAGTACTTC. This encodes CSVEGDDRRSSYEQYF.

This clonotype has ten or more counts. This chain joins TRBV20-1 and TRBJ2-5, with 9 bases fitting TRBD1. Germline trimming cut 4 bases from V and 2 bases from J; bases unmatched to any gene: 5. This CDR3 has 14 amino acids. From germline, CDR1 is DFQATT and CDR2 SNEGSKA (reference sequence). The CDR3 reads CSAKTGTGQETQYF. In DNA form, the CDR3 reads TGCAGTGCTAAGACCGGGACAGGGCAAGAGACCCAGTACTTC.

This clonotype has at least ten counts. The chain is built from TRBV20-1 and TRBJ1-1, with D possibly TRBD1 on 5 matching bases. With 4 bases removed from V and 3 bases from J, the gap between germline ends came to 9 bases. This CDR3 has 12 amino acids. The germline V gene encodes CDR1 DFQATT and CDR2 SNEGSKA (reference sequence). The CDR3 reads CSATDRHTEAFF. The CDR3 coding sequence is TGCAGTGCTACCGACAGACACACTGAAGCTTTCTTT.

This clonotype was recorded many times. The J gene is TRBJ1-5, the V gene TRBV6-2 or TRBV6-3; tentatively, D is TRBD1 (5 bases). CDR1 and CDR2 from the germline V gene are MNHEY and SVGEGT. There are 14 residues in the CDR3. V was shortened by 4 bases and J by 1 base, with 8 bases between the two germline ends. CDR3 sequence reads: CASSWGRSNQPQHF. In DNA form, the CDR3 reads TGTGCCAGCAGTTGGGGCCGGAGCAATCAGCCCCAGCATTTT.

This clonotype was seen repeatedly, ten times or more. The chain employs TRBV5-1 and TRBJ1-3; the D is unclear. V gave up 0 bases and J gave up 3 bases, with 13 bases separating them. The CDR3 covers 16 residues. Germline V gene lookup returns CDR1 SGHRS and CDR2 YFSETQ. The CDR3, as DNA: TGCGCCAGCAGCTTGGACGGGCCCAAATATGGAAACACCATATATTTT. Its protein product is CASSLDGPKYGNTIYF.

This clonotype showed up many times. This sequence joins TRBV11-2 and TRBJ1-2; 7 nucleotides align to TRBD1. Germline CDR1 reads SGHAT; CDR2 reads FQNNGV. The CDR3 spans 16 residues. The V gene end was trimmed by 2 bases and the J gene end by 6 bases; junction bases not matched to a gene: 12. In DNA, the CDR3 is TGTGCCAGCAGCTTAAGTCCCCGGGGCCAGGGGGATGGCTACACCTTC. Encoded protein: CASSLSPRGQGDGYTF. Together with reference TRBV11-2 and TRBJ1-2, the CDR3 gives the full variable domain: EAGVAQSPRYKIIEKRQSVAFWCNPISGHATLYWYQQILGQGPKLLIQFQNNGVVDDSQLPKDRFSAERLKGVDSTLKIQPAKLEDSAVYLCASSLSPRGQGDGYTFGSGTRLTVV.

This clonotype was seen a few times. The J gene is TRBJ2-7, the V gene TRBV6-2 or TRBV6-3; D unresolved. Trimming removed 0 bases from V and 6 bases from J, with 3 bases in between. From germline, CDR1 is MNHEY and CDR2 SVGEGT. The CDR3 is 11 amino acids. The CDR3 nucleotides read TGTGCCAGCAGTTACTCTTTCGAGCAGTACTTC. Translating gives CASSYSFEQYF.

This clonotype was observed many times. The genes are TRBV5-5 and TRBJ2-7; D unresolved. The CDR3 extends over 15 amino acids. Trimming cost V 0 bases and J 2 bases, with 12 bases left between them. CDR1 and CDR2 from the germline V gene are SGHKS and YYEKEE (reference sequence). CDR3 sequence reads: CASSLVDTIAYEQYF. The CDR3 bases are TGTGCCAGCAGCTTGGTAGATACCATAGCCTACGAGCAGTACTTC.

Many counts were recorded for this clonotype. The CDR3 bases are TGCAGGACCGGGACTAGCGGGAGGCCGTTCACAGATACGCAGTATTTT. This encodes CRTGTSGRPFTDTQYF. V and J are TRBV20-1 and TRBJ2-3, with 15 bases matching TRBD2. This CDR3 has 16 residues. Germline V gives CDR1 DFQATT, CDR2 SNEGSKA (reference sequence).

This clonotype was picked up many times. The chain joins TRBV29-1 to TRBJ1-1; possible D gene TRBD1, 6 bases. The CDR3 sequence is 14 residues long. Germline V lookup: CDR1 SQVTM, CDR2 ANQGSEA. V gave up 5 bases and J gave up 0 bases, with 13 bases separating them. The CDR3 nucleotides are TGCAGCGTTTCGGACAGTTACATGAACACTGAAGCTTTCTTT. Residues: CSVSDSYMNTEAFF.

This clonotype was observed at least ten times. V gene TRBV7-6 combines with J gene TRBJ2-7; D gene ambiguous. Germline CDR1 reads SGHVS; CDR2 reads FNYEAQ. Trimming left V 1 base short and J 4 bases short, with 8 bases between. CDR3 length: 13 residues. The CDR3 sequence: CASSLGDAYEQYF. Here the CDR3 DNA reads TGTGCCAGCAGCTTAGGGGATGCTTACGAGCAGTACTTC. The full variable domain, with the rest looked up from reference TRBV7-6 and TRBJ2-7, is GAGVSQSPRYKVTKRGQDVALRCDPISGHVSLYWYRQALGQGPEFLTYFNYEAQQDKSGLPNDRFSAERPEGSISTLTIQRTEQRDSAMYRCASSLGDAYEQYFGPGTRLTVT.

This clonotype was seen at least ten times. In DNA form, the CDR3 reads TGTGCCAGCAGCCCTGCAGGCGGGCAGGATACGCAGTATTTT. Amino acids: CASSPAGGQDTQYF. V and J are TRBV7-2 and TRBJ2-3; tentatively, D is TRBD2 (5 bases). Germline-derived CDR1 and CDR2 are SGHTA and FQGNSA. The CDR3 sequence is 14 residues long. V was pared by 5 bases and J by 6 bases, with 15 bases between.

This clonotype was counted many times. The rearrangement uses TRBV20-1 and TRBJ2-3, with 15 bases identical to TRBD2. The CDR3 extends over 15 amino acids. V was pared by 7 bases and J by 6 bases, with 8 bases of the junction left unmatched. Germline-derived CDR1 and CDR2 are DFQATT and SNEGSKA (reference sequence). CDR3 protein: CSVTSGTSGGDTQYF. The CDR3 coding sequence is TGCAGTGTAACATCCGGGACTAGCGGGGGGGATACGCAGTATTTT.

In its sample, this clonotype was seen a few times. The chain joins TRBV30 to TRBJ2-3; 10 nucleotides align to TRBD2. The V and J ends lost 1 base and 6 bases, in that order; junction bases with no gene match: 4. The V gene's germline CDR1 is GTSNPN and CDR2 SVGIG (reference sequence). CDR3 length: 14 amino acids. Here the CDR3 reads CAWSALAGEDTQYF. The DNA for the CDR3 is TGTGCCTGGAGTGCCCTAGCGGGAGAGGATACGCAGTATTTT.

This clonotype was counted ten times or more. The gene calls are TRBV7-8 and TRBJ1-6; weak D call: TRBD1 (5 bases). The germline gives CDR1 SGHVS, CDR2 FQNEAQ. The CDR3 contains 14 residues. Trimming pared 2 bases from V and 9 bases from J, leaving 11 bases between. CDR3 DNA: TGTGCCAGCAGCTTATCGGCAGGGCCTTCACCCCTCCACTTT. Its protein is CASSLSAGPSPLHF. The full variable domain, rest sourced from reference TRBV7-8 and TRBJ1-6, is GAGVSQSPRYKVAKRGQDVALRCDPISGHVSLFWYQQALGQGPEFLTYFQNEAQLDKSGLPSDRFFAERPEGSVSTLKIQRTQQEDSAVYLCASSLSAGPSPLHFGNGTRLTVT.

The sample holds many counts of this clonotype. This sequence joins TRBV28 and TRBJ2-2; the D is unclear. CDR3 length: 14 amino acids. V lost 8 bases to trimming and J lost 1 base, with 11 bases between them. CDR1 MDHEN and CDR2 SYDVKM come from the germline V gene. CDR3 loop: CASRLRVNTGELFF. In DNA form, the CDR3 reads TGTGCCAGCCGCTTAAGGGTGAACACCGGGGAGCTGTTTTTT.

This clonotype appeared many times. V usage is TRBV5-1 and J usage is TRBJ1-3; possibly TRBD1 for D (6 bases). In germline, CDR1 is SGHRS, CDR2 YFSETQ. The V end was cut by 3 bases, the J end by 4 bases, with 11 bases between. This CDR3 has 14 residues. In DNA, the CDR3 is TGCGCCAGCAGCTCACAGGGAGCAGGAAACACCATATATTTT. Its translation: CASSSQGAGNTIYF.

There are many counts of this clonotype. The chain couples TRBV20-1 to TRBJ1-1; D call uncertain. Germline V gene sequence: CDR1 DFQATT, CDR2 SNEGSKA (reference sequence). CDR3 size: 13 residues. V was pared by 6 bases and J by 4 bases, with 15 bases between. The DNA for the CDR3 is TGCAGTGCCCACGAGGGAGGGTCCACTGAAGCTTTCTTT. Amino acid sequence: CSAHEGGSTEAFF.

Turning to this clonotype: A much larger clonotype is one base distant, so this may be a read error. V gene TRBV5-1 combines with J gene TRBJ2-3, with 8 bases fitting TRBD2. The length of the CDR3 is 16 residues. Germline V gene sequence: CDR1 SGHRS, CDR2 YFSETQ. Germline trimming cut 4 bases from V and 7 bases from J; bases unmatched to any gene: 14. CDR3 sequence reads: CASSTSGTRGRHTQYF. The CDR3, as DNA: TGCGCCAGCAGCACCTCCGGGACTAGAGGGAGACATACGCAGTATTTT.